This TCR beta chain was recorded in a study of T-cell reconstitution after alpha-beta-depleted transplantation in children. This clonotype has more than one count but fewer than ten. Unique molecular identifiers were incorporated into the prepared TCRbeta library. TCRdb analysed the PCR reads with MiXCR anew, one entry per CDR3 protein. Of about 610,000 distinct CDR3 sequences listed, 10% to 13% are singletons. CDR1 and CDR2 (germline): SEHNR, FQNEAQ (reference sequence). The CDR3 loop spans 15 amino acids. V shed 5 bases, J shed 7 bases, and the junction held 8 bases outside the gene matches. This specimen was PBMCs from the stem cell graft donor, taken from the stem cell graft. J is TRBJ2-1 and V is TRBV7-9; TRBD1 aligns across 10 bases. This TCR was recovered from a human donor who donated a stem cell graft to a child with acute myeloid leukemia. The CDR3 sequence is CASSRPGQGWNEQFF. The CDR3 bases are TGTGCCAGCAGCCGGCCGGGACAGGGGTGGAATGAGCAGTTCTTC.